The clone carrying this TCR beta chain was seen a single time. Its antigen is as yet unknown. Measured with immunoSEQ multiplex PCR; TCRdb has only the in-frame clones, and not every one. Among approximately 120,000 clones listed, about 91% were seen once. Donors were drawn from the roughly 120-subject validation cohort, separate from the approximately 670-subject first cohort. The data stem from a study of cytomegalovirus exposure and HLA in healthy donors. Whole-study findings and limits: A list of 164 TCR beta chains associated with cytomegalovirus was given.

Germline V gives CDR1 SGHDT, CDR2 YYEEEE. J was trimmed by 5 bases and V by 0 bases; bases with no gene match: 10. There are 17 residues in the CDR3. The chain uses TRBV5-6 and TRBJ2-5, with 10 bases aligning to TRBD2. Sequencing input: PBMCs. The source is a woman aged 18 to 35 in good health and CMV-seronegative. The CDR3 loop reads CASSLARIAGGRETQYF. CDR3 DNA sequence: TGTGCCAGCAGCTTGGCCAGAATAGCGGGGGGCAGGGAGACCCAGTACTTC.